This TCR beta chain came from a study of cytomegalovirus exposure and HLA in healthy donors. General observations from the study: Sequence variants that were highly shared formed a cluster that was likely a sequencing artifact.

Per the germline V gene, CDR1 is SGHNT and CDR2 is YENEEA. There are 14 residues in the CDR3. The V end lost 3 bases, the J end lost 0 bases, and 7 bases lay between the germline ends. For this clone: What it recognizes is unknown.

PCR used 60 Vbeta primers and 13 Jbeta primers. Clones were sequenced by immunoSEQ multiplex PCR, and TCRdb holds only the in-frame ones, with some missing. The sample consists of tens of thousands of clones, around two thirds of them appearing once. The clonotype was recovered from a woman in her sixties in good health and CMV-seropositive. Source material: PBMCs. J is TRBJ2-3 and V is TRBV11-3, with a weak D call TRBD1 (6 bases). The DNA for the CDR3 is TGTGCCAGCAGCTTGCAGGGGAGCACAGATACGCAGTATTTT. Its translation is CASSLQGSTDTQYF.